The source of this T cell receptor (beta chain) is a study of blood T cells in healthy people across ages. The use of a sample-barcoded 5' primer and a J-beta primer mix characterized a second PCR of roughly 6 to 12 cycles. TCRdb independently ran MiXCR on the 5' RACE reads; one entry per CDR3 protein. This table has approximately 830,000 distinct CDR3 sequences, approximately 65% appearing once. Germline values: CDR1 SEHNR, CDR2 FQNEAQ (reference sequence). The CDR3 is made up of 15 amino acids. This TCR was sampled from a man aged 25-45 years in good health. The chain combines TRBV7-9 with TRBJ2-7; TRBD2 matches at 7 bases. The end of the DNA fits TRBJ2-5 better, so the J call may be wrong. Sequencing was done on a sample of blood. DNA of the CDR3: TGTGCCAGCAGCGGGAGGGACCGAGACAGAGAGACCCAGTACTTC. Protein sequence: CASSGRDRDRETQYF.